This T cell receptor beta chain derives from a study of shared clonotypes between healthy human individuals. Study conclusions and caveats: The represented genetic and exposure-history diversity was limited by the small number of donors. Naive CD4 clonotypes overlapped across several donors at roughly 5.1%.

None of the donors, who were healthy HIV-negative adults, had recently had acute infections or vaccinations. Method: immunoSEQ multiplex PCR; TCRdb's copy keeps in-frame clones and lacks some. Found here are about 2.4 million clones, 80% to 95% of them singletons; the top ten hold about 0.39%. CDR3 length equals 15 residues. Unmatched junction bases numbered 3, after V lost 5 bases and J lost 2 bases. Germline lookup yields CDR1 SSHAT and CDR2 FNYEAQ (reference sequence). About this clone: Its antigen remains unknown.

This TCR came from a man aged 18 to 29 in good health. Some clones in this sample may be carry-over from other donors' samples. V gene TRBV7-7 combines with J gene TRBJ2-1; 10 positions match TRBD2. Sequenced input: naive CD4+ T cells from PBMCs. Subset of the sample: CD45RA+ positively selected. The CDR3 spells CASSPSGGTYNEQFF. CDR3 in DNA: TGTGCCAGCAGCCCTAGCGGGGGAACCTACAATGAGCAGTTCTTC.